The present T cell receptor gamma chain was sequenced within a study of gamma-delta chains in newborns, infants, children. Study overall: Microbial exposure reportedly drives polyclonal innate γδ T cell expansion after birth.

This CDR3 is 17 amino acids long. Per germline, CDR1 EGSNGY and CDR2 YDSYNSKV. V lost 0 bases to trimming and J lost 3 bases; unmatched junction nucleotides: 10. TCRdb used CATT to re-call clones from the reads. The table records 1,000 to 1,500 gamma-chain clones, about 66% of them present only once. The source material was blood. The sequence derives from a child who was a newborn, infant or young child, either healthy, febrile or measles-vaccinated (not recorded which). This chain uses TRGV2 with TRGJP2. TCRdb gives no J gene; it was assigned here by matching the DNA to germline. The CDR3 nucleotides are TGTGCCACCTGGGACGGGCTCCCTGAGGGTAGTGATTGGATCAAGACGTTT. It yields the protein CATWDGLPEGSDWIKTF.